A selection of T cell receptor beta chains follows, all from one sample in a study of T-cell reconstitution after alpha-beta-depleted transplantation in children. TCRdb ran MiXCR on the PCR reads and lists one entry per CDR3 protein. Here the sample spans about 500,000 distinct CDR3 sequences, approximately 29% being singletons. The input for sequencing was PBMCs from the stem cell graft donor, taken from the stem cell graft. The receptors here all came from a human donor who donated a stem cell graft to a child with aplastic anemia. The CDR3 runs from the conserved cysteine through the conserved F or W. D genes are given only for firm matches. Clone size, where shown, is once, few, many, or a class for clones that have expanded.

>NA|TRBV5-1|TRBJ1-1|NA
CASSYPSDAEAFF
TGCGCCAGCAGCTACCCTTCCGACGCTGAAGCTTTCTTT
>TRBD1|TRBV12-3/TRBV12-4|TRBJ1-1|NA
CASSTRHRGAEAFF
TGTGCCAGCAGTACCCGACACAGGGGAGCTGAAGCTTTCTTC
>NA|TRBV9|TRBJ2-5|NA
CASSVWGRGETQYF
TGTGCCAGCAGCGTATGGGGAAGGGGTGAGACCCAGTACTTC
>TRBD1|TRBV2|TRBJ1-5|NA
CASRATGGVGQPQHF
TGTGCCAGCAGGGCGACAGGGGGGGTAGGTCAGCCCCAGCATTTT
>NA|TRBV10-3|TRBJ2-1|few
CAIRPLAGTGSEQFF
TGTGCCATCAGGCCCCTAGCGGGGACAGGCAGTGAGCAGTTCTTC
>TRBD1|TRBV6-1|TRBJ1-6|NA
CASSDPGQVNSPLHF
TGTGCCAGCAGTGACCCGGGACAGGTGAATTCACCCCTCCACTTT
>NA|TRBV6-2/TRBV6-3|TRBJ1-1|few
CASTDRTEAFF
TGTGCCAGCACCGACAGGACTGAAGCTTTCTTT
>NA|TRBV6-2/TRBV6-3|TRBJ1-2|NA
CASSYSIRMDYGYTF
TGTGCCAGCAGTTACTCGATTAGGATGGACTATGGCTACACCTTC
>TRBD2|TRBV6-2/TRBV6-3|TRBJ2-5|NA
CASSSGTSGQETQYF
TGTGCCAGCAGTTCCGGGACTAGCGGCCAAGAGACCCAGTACTTC
>TRBD1|TRBV12-3/TRBV12-4|TRBJ1-2|NA
CASSLTGAEYGYTF
TGTGCCAGCAGTTTAACAGGGGCAGAATATGGCTACACCTTC
>NA|TRBV12-3/TRBV12-4|TRBJ2-3|few
CASTDLAYPDTQYF
TGTGCCAGCACCGATTTAGCCTACCCAGATACGCAGTATTTT
>TRBD1|TRBV18|TRBJ1-3|NA
CASSADRAGNTIYF
TGTGCCAGCTCAGCCGACAGGGCTGGAAACACCATATATTTT
>NA|TRBV7-7|TRBJ1-1|few
CASSPYGVMNTEAFF
TGTGCCAGCAGCCCCTACGGCGTCATGAACACTGAAGCTTTCTTT
>NA|TRBV7-2|TRBJ2-5|NA
CANLLSRTRTQYF
TGTGCCAACCTGTTGTCAAGAACCAGGACCCAGTACTTC
>TRBD2|TRBV12-3/TRBV12-4|TRBJ2-1|few
CASRPTSGSFNEQFF
TGTGCCAGCAGGCCCACTAGCGGGAGTTTCAATGAGCAGTTCTTC
>NA|TRBV11-1|TRBJ2-7|NA
CASSSRTGAYEQYF
TGTGCCAGCAGCTCGCGAACGGGAGCCTACGAGCAGTACTTC
>NA|TRBV5-1|TRBJ2-5|NA
CASSFGGGETQYF
TGCGCCAGCAGCTTTGGGGGAGGCGAGACCCAGTACTTC
>TRBD2|TRBV4-3|TRBJ2-7|NA
CASSQDGTRSDEQYF
TGCGCCAGCAGCCAAGACGGGACTAGGTCGGACGAGCAGTACTTC
>NA|TRBV5-4|TRBJ1-1|NA
CASNGGDRSSAFF
TGTGCCAGCAACGGAGGAGACCGTAGTTCAGCTTTCTTT
>NA|TRBV6-2/TRBV6-3|TRBJ1-3|few
CASSLSRGSGNTIYF
TGTGCCAGCAGTTTGTCTAGGGGTTCTGGAAACACCATATATTTT
>TRBD2|TRBV18|TRBJ2-3|NA
CASSPSGSADTQYF
TGTGCCAGCTCACCTAGCGGGAGTGCAGATACGCAGTATTTT
>TRBD2|TRBV25-1|TRBJ2-5|NA
CASSSTSGYQETQYF
TGTGCCAGCAGTTCGACTAGCGGGTATCAAGAGACCCAGTACTTC
>NA|TRBV19|TRBJ2-3|NA
CASSNREADTQYF
TGTGCCAGTAGCAACAGGGAGGCAGATACGCAGTATTTT
>NA|TRBV12-3/TRBV12-4|TRBJ2-5|NA
CASSLEKETQYF
TGTGCCAGCAGTTTAGAGAAAGAGACCCAGTACTTC